These 17 T cell receptor beta chains came from one sample sequenced in a study of PD-L1 blockade in urothelial cancer. Produced via immunoSEQ multiplex PCR; TCRdb's table is partial and in-frame only. The data show tens of thousands of clones, around 88% seen once. This specimen was PBMCs, taken around atezolizumab (anti-PD-L1) treatment. These receptor sequences come from a man aged 55-75 years with urothelial cancer.

V is TRBV28 and J is TRBJ1-2; D may be TRBD1 (6 bases). Germline lookup yields CDR1 MDHEN and CDR2 SYDVKM. This CDR3 comprises 12 residues. Between the trimmed V and J ends, which lost 5 bases and 8 bases, there was a span of 12 bases. CDR3 loop: CASSLRTEGYTF. The CDR3 DNA reads TGTGCCAGCAGTCTCAGGACAGAGGGCTACACCTTC.

The chain links TRBV7-2 to TRBJ1-1; D is possibly TRBD1 (5 bases). CDR1 SGHTA and CDR2 FQGNSA come from the germline V gene. The CDR3 is made up of 16 amino acids. V was trimmed by 5 bases and J by 0 bases, leaving 16 bases between them. The CDR3 DNA is TGTGCCAGCAGCGCATTCAGGGAAACCATGAACACTGAAGCTTTCTTT. Translating it yields CASSAFRETMNTEAFF. Drawing the rest from reference TRBV7-2 and TRBJ1-1, the complete variable domain is GAGVSQSPSNKVTEKGKDVELRCDPISGHTALYWYRQSLGQGLEFLIYFQGNSAPDKSGLPSDRFSAERTGGSVSTLTIQRTQQEDSAVYLCASSAFRETMNTEAFFGQGTRLTVV.

This clone came up once. The chain is built from TRBV19 and TRBJ1-1, with a tentative D call TRBD1 (5 bases). The length of the CDR3 is 15 residues. CDR1 and CDR2 from the germline V gene are LNHDA and SQIVND (reference sequence). Trimming took off 1 base at V and 4 bases at J, with 13 bases between the two ends. The CDR3 DNA is TGTGCCAGTAGTATAGCCCCAGGGCTTGGCACTGAAGCTTTCTTT. Residues: CASSIAPGLGTEAFF.

The V and J genes are TRBV2 and TRBJ2-7; D is unclear. The CDR3 consists of 14 residues. Trimming cost V 5 bases and J 0 bases, with 11 bases left between them. Germline lookup yields CDR1 SNHLY and CDR2 FYNNEI. This CDR3 is CASSSRVNSYEQYF. In DNA, the CDR3 is TGTGCCAGCAGTTCCCGGGTAAACTCCTACGAGCAGTACTTC. Combining the CDR3 with reference TRBV2 and TRBJ2-7 gives the whole variable domain EPEVTQTPSHQVTQMGQEVILRCVPISNHLYFYWYRQILGQKVEFLVSFYNNEISEKSEIFDDQFSVERPDGSNFTLKIRSTKLEDSAMYFCASSSRVNSYEQYFGPGTRLTVT.

This clone was observed a handful of times. V is TRBV7-8 and J is TRBJ2-1; D call uncertain. V was trimmed by 1 base and J by 6 bases, leaving 10 bases between them. The CDR3 is 14 residues long. CDR1 SGHVS and CDR2 FQNEAQ come from the germline V gene. The CDR3 DNA is TGTGCCAGCAGCTTAGAAAGAGATCTCAATGAGCAGTTCTTC. Amino acids: CASSLERDLNEQFF.

This chain uses TRBV11-3 with TRBJ2-5, with 8 bases fitting TRBD1. The trim removed 5 bases at V and 4 bases at J, leaving 9 bases unmatched. Germline V CDR1 and CDR2: SGHNT, YENEEA. This CDR3 has 15 residues. CDR3 protein: CASSQGQGSAETQYF. Here the CDR3 DNA reads TGTGCCAGCAGCCAAGGACAGGGATCTGCAGAGACCCAGTACTTC.

The genes are TRBV5-1 and TRBJ1-2; 10 bases fit TRBD1. The germline CDR1 and CDR2 sequences are SGHRS and YFSETQ. This CDR3 is 14 amino acids long. With V trimmed by 3 bases and J by 5 bases, 4 bases remained unmatched. Here the CDR3 reads CASSSQGQGYGYTF. CDR3 coding DNA: TGCGCCAGCAGCTCACAGGGACAGGGGTATGGCTACACCTTC.

V usage is TRBV28 and J usage is TRBJ1-2; 7 bases align to TRBD1. The trim removed 6 bases at V and 4 bases at J, leaving 14 bases unmatched. CDR3 size: 16 residues. The germline V gene has CDR1 MDHEN and CDR2 SYDVKM. CDR3 region: CASSFRDRDLSYGYTF. DNA for the CDR3: TGTGCCAGCAGCTTTAGAGACAGGGATTTATCCTATGGCTACACCTTC.

This rearrangement joins TRBV5-6 to TRBJ2-7; D perhaps matches TRBD1 (6 bases). CDR1 SGHDT and CDR2 YYEEEE come from the germline V gene. The CDR3 totals 11 residues. Trimming removed 4 bases from V and 10 bases from J, with 12 bases in between. CDR3 DNA sequence: TGTGCCAGCAGCGAGACAGGTAGACAGTACTTC. This codes for CASSETGRQYF.

This rearrangement joins TRBV15 to TRBJ1-2, with D possibly being TRBD1 (5 bases). The CDR3 length is 12 residues. The ends were cut back, 5 bases at V and 5 bases at J, with 9 bases in the middle. Germline CDR1 LNHNV, CDR2 YYDKDF (reference sequence). As DNA, the CDR3 is TGTGCCACCAGCGGGGCAGTGTATGGCTACACCTTC. This codes for CATSGAVYGYTF.

This rearrangement joins TRBV29-1 to TRBJ2-5, with 8 nucleotides matching TRBD2. Germline V lookup: CDR1 SQVTM, CDR2 ANQGSEA. This CDR3 is 14 amino acids long. V was pared by 4 bases and J by 2 bases, with 6 bases of the junction left unmatched. CDR3 residues: CSVAVAGQQETQYF. As DNA, the CDR3 is TGCAGCGTTGCGGTAGCGGGGCAACAAGAGACCCAGTACTTC.

The gene calls are TRBV18 and TRBJ1-1; unclear D gene. CDR1 and CDR2 from the germline V gene are KGHSH and LQKENI. V was trimmed by 3 bases and J by 1 base, leaving 6 bases between them. The CDR3 is 13 amino acids. The CDR3 loop is CASSPVPNTEAFF. CDR3 nucleotides: TGTGCCAGCTCACCCGTCCCGAACACTGAAGCTTTCTTT.

The V call is TRBV9, the J call TRBJ2-7; 9 bases fit TRBD2. The germline V gene has CDR1 SGDLS and CDR2 YYNGEE. The length of the CDR3 is 19 residues. Trimming cost V 3 bases and J 5 bases; bases outside gene matches: 21. CDR3 protein: CASSARTGGSGLATDEQYF. In nucleotides, the CDR3 is TGTGCCAGCAGCGCCCGGACAGGAGGATCGGGACTAGCTACTGACGAGCAGTACTTC.

V gene TRBV6-5 combines with J gene TRBJ1-1; 7 nucleotides match TRBD1. CDR1 is MNHEY and CDR2 is SVGAGI in the germline V gene. CDR3 length: 13 residues. V shed 8 bases, J shed 10 bases, and the junction held 13 bases outside the gene matches. The CDR3 sequence is CASVPGGGFGAFF. CDR3 nucleotide sequence: TGTGCCAGCGTCCCAGGGGGTGGTTTCGGAGCTTTCTTT.

The chain has TRBV4-1 and TRBJ1-5; 10 nucleotides line up with TRBD1. CDR3 size: 16 residues. Germline trimming cut 0 bases from V and 3 bases from J; bases unmatched to any gene: 2. Germline CDR1 MGHRA, CDR2 YSYEKL. Written as DNA, the CDR3 is TGCGCCAGCAGCCAAGATGGGACAGGGGTCAATCAGCCCCAGCATTTT. This encodes CASSQDGTGVNQPQHF.

V and J are TRBV12-5 and TRBJ1-2; unclear D gene. The V gene lost 5 bases and the J gene lost 7 bases, with 11 bases spanning the gap. This CDR3 has 12 amino acids. Looked up from germline, CDR1 is LGHNT and CDR2 is FRNRAP. CDR3 sequence (DNA): TGTGCTAGTGGTGTCGGGTTAGGTGGCTACACCTTC. Its protein is CASGVGLGGYTF. Full variable domain (rest looked up from reference TRBV12-5 and TRBJ1-2): DARVTQTPRHKVTEMGQEVTMRCQPILGHNTVFWYRQTMMQGLELLAYFRNRAPLDDSGMPKDRFSAEMPDATLATLKIQPSEPRDSAVYFCASGVGLGGYTFGSGTRLTVV.

The rearrangement uses TRBV4-2 and TRBJ2-7, with D tentatively TRBD2 (6 bases). Germline V gene data show CDR1 as LGHNA and CDR2 as YNFKEQ. This CDR3 has 15 residues. The V end was cut by 0 bases, the J end by 0 bases, with 9 bases between. The CDR3 region is CASSQDSGASYEQYF. The CDR3 nucleotides are TGTGCCAGCAGCCAAGATAGCGGAGCCTCCTACGAGCAGTACTTC.